This passage covers 12 T cell receptor beta chains from one sample sequenced in a study of shared clonotypes between healthy human individuals. The repertoire was sequenced with immunoSEQ multiplex PCR; TCRdb's copy has only in-frame clones and lacks some. Counted here are millions of clones, around 93% occurring once; the ten biggest clones make up under 2%. In the naive CD8 group, cells lacked CD45RO and were positively selected for CCR7, so terminally differentiated effector memory CD45RA+ cells were left out. Sequencing was carried out using naive CD8+ T cells from PBMCs. Receptors originate from a man younger than 35 in good health. Some clones in this sample may be carry-over from other donors' samples.

The chain uses TRBV27 and TRBJ1-5; 7 nucleotides line up with TRBD1. Germline loops: CDR1 MNHEY, CDR2 SMNVEV (reference sequence). V lost 6 bases, J lost 6 bases, and 11 bases stayed unmatched. This CDR3 spans 15 amino acids. CDR3 protein: CASSPLTGSSQPQHF. The CDR3 DNA reads as TGTGCCAGCAGCCCTTTGACAGGGTCGAGTCAGCCCCAGCATTTT.

The sample holds one count of this clone. V is TRBV9 and J is TRBJ1-3; D is uncertain. Germline V gene lookup returns CDR1 SGDLS and CDR2 YYNGEE. The CDR3 runs 15 residues. Trimming shortened V by 1 base and J by 0 bases, and 8 bases separated the two germline ends. Here the CDR3 reads CASSVTALSGNTIYF. DNA of the CDR3: TGTGCCAGCAGCGTAACAGCTCTCTCTGGAAACACCATATATTTT. The whole variable domain, filled in from reference TRBV9 and TRBJ1-3, reads DSGVTQTPKHLITATGQRVTLRCSPRSGDLSVYWYQQSLDQGLQFLIQYYNGEERAKGNILERFSAQQFPDLHSELNLSSLELGDSALYFCASSVTALSGNTIYFGEGSWLTVV.

This sequence joins TRBV4-1 and TRBJ2-7; 9 bases are a match to TRBD2. The CDR3 has 16 amino acids. Germline V gives CDR1 MGHRA, CDR2 YSYEKL. J lost 1 base, V lost 5 bases, and 9 bases had no gene match. DNA for the CDR3: TGCGCCAGCAGCATTCGTGGTGCGGGGGGGTCCTACGAGCAGTACTTC. It specifies CASSIRGAGGSYEQYF.

The rearrangement links TRBV10-3 to TRBJ2-1, with 13 bases matching TRBD2. With V trimmed by 4 bases and J by 5 bases, 14 bases remained unmatched. The CDR3 runs 19 residues. Germline V gives CDR1 ENHRY, CDR2 SYGVKD. CDR3 sequence (DNA): TGTGCCATCAGTGCCCAAAGGGGACTAGCGGGACTTTTGGACAATGAGCAGTTCTTC. It yields the protein CAISAQRGLAGLLDNEQFF.

The CDR3 nucleotides are TGTGCCAGCAGCTTAGATGGCCGGAGCTCCTACAATGAGCAGTTCTTC. Its translation: CASSLDGRSSYNEQFF. The chain carries TRBV7-6 and TRBJ2-1; D unresolved. CDR1 SGHVS and CDR2 FNYEAQ come from the germline V gene. Trimming took 1 base from V and 0 from J, leaving 10 bases between them. The CDR3 spans 16 residues.

This clone came up once. Other DNA sequences in the sample encode the same CDR3. CDR3 sequence: CASSLGLVGYEQYF. CDR3 in DNA: TGTGCCAGCAGTTTAGGATTGGTGGGCTACGAGCAGTACTTC. This rearrangement joins TRBV28 to TRBJ2-7; unclear D gene. CDR3 length: 14 amino acids. Trimming removed 2 bases from V and 3 bases from J, with 11 bases in between. The germline V gene has CDR1 MDHEN and CDR2 SYDVKM.

The chain combines TRBV9 with TRBJ2-5, with D possibly TRBD1 on 6 matching bases. Trimming shortened V by 0 bases and J by 3 bases, and 12 bases separated the two germline ends. Per the germline V gene, CDR1 is SGDLS and CDR2 is YYNGEE. The CDR3 has 15 residues. CDR3: CASSVGDTHKETQYF. In nucleotides, the CDR3 is TGTGCCAGCAGCGTAGGGGACACTCATAAAGAGACCCAGTACTTC.

Points on this clone: At the DNA level, this CDR3 is encoded by other sequences in the same sample as well. The chain carries TRBV10-3 and TRBJ1-2, with D unresolved. Germline-derived CDR1 and CDR2 are ENHRY and SYGVKD. The ends were cut back, 0 bases at V and 5 bases at J, with 7 bases in the middle. The CDR3 has 13 amino acids. DNA of the CDR3: TGTGCCATCAGTGAGTCGGCCATATATGGCTACACCTTC. Amino acid sequence: CAISESAIYGYTF.

This sequence joins TRBV5-4 and TRBJ2-7; no clear D gene. Germline CDR1 is SGHNT and CDR2 is YYREEE (reference sequence). The CDR3 totals 14 residues. Trimming shortened V by 2 bases and J by 2 bases, and 11 bases separated the two germline ends. CDR3 in amino acids: CASSLIHTPYEQYF. Written as DNA, the CDR3 is TGTGCCAGCAGCTTAATCCACACTCCCTACGAGCAGTACTTC.

J is TRBJ2-1 and V is TRBV5-6; tentatively, D is TRBD1 (6 bases). CDR1 and CDR2 (germline): SGHDT, YYEEEE. The CDR3 consists of 15 residues. V lost 4 bases to trimming and J lost 6 bases, with 17 bases between them. This chain's CDR3 is CASSADRSVRNEQFF. In nucleotides, the CDR3 is TGTGCCAGCAGCGCCGACAGGTCGGTTCGCAATGAGCAGTTCTTC.

The table lists this clone with a few counts. This chain connects TRBV6-5 to TRBJ1-5; unclear D gene. V was pared by 4 bases and J by 5 bases, with 15 bases between. Looked up from germline, CDR1 is MNHEY and CDR2 is SVGAGI. The length of the CDR3 is 15 residues. Here the CDR3 reads CASSSFRYRDQPQHF. The CDR3 nucleotides are TGTGCCAGCAGTTCATTCAGGTATCGTGATCAGCCCCAGCATTTT.

This chain uses TRBV2 with TRBJ2-7; no firm D call. Germline assignment: CDR1 SNHLY and CDR2 FYNNEI. This CDR3 contains 14 residues. The V gene lost 6 bases and the J gene lost 7 bases, with 19 bases spanning the gap. The CDR3 spells CASSGLHRVFEQYF. CDR3 nucleotides: TGTGCCAGCAGCGGGTTGCATCGGGTTTTTGAGCAGTACTTC.